A selection of T cell receptor beta chains follows, all from one sample in a study of beta chain features in type 1 diabetes. Profiled with immunoSEQ multiplex PCR; TCRdb holds only in-frame clones, not every one. The sample lists some 410,000 clones; about an eighth were seen once. The sample taken for sequencing was naive CD4+ T cells from blood. The receptors here all came from a woman between 18 and 29 years old in good health. Both conserved end residues are part of each CDR3. The D gene is left open where the match is weak. Rows may omit the clone size; those that give it use once, few, many or a size class.

. TRBJ2-6 . TRBV15 CATSRDHGANVLTF TGTGCCACCAGCAGAGATCACGGGGCCAACGTCCTGACTTTC
. TRBJ2-3 TRBD2 TRBV4-2 CASRRDYGTDTQYF TGTGCCAGCAGACGGGACTATGGCACAGATACGCAGTATTTT
. TRBJ2-3 . TRBV7-2 CASSLVGGGEAQYF TGTGCCAGCAGCTTAGTGGGTGGCGGGGAGGCGCAGTATTTT
. TRBJ2-3 . TRBV9 CASSVTRAEGTDTQYF TGTGCCAGCAGCGTAACGAGGGCGGAGGGCACAGATACGCAGTATTTT
many TRBJ2-1 . TRBV4-1 CASSQDRGGYNEQFF TGCGCCAGCAGCCAAGATCGAGGCGGTTACAATGAGCAGTTCTTC
. TRBJ1-2 TRBD1 TRBV5-1 CASSANRGGYTF TGCGCCAGCAGCGCAAACAGGGGTGGCTACACCTTC
. TRBJ2-1 . TRBV18 CASSPVVSPTNEQFF TGTGCCAGCTCACCTGTGGTGTCACCGACCAATGAGCAGTTCTTC
. TRBJ2-1 . TRBV11-2 CASNSVRKSLNEQFF TGTGCCAGCAACTCCGTCCGCAAGTCGTTGAATGAGCAGTTCTTC
few TRBJ2-2 . TRBV7-3 CASRDNRGELFF TGTGCCAGCAGGGACAACCGCGGGGAGCTGTTTTTT
. TRBJ1-1 . TRBV7-8 CASSLGGLNTEAFF TGTGCCAGCAGCTTAGGGGGCCTGAACACTGAAGCTTTCTTT
few TRBJ2-1 TRBD2 TRBV11-1 CASSFIRRGSSYNEQFF TGTGCCAGCAGCTTTATTCGGCGGGGGAGCTCCTACAATGAGCAGTTCTTC
. TRBJ2-3 . TRBV9 CASSVVGEADTQYF TGTGCCAGCAGCGTAGTAGGAGAGGCAGATACGCAGTATTTT
. TRBJ1-4 . TRBV29-1 CSVEHSYNEKLFF TGCAGCGTTGAGCACAGTTATAATGAAAAACTGTTTTTT
few TRBJ2-3 . TRBV5-1 CASSPGTFTDTQYF TGCGCCAGCAGCCCCGGGACTTTCACAGATACGCAGTATTTT
. TRBJ2-7 . TRBV5-1 CASSRDSIYEQYF TGCGCCAGCAGTAGGGACTCGATCTACGAGCAGTACTTC
few TRBJ1-1 . TRBV7-3 CASSLLGRNTEAFF TGTGCCAGCAGCTTGCTAGGGCGGAACACTGAAGCTTTCTTT
few TRBJ2-2 . TRBV19 CASGRPLALTGAGELFF TGTGCCAGTGGTAGACCACTAGCCCTAACAGGGGCCGGGGAGCTGTTTTTT
. TRBJ2-1 TRBD1 TRBV4-1 CASSQAGTAPNFAFF TGCGCCAGCAGCCAAGCCGGGACAGCCCCTAATTTCGCCTTCTTC
. TRBJ2-7 TRBD1 TRBV13 CASRFRQGTYEQYF TGTGCCAGCAGATTTCGACAGGGAACCTACGAGCAGTACTTC
. TRBJ1-2 . TRBV5-1 CASSPAGSPYGYTF TGCGCCAGCAGCCCCGCCGGGAGCCCGTATGGCTACACCTTC
. TRBJ2-4 . TRBV18 CASSPPSSNQNIQYF TGTGCCAGCTCACCGCCCTCCAGCAACCAAAACATTCAGTACTTC
few TRBJ1-2 . TRBV4-1 CASSHPRAWGYTF TGCGCCAGCAGCCATCCCAGAGCTTGGGGCTACACCTTC
. TRBJ1-3 . TRBV9 CASSVDPVSSGNTIYF TGTGCCAGCAGCGTAGACCCGGTCAGCTCTGGAAACACCATATATTTT
. TRBJ2-5 . TRBV9 CASSVVGQNQETQYF TGTGCCAGCAGCGTAGTGGGCCAGAACCAAGAGACCCAGTACTTC
. TRBJ2-3 . TRBV7-2 CASRQTSTDTQYF TGTGCCAGCAGACAGACTAGCACAGATACGCAGTATTTT
. TRBJ2-1 TRBD1 TRBV25-1 CASSAQGQGNNEQFF TGTGCCAGCAGTGCACAGGGACAGGGGAACAATGAGCAGTTCTTC
few TRBJ2-5 TRBD2 TRBV5-1 CASSFDSGRGETQYF TGCGCCAGCAGCTTTGACAGCGGGAGGGGAGAGACCCAGTACTTC
. TRBJ2-5 TRBD1 TRBV9 CASSRKTGGWGETQYF TGTGCCAGCAGCCGAAAGACAGGGGGCTGGGGAGAGACCCAGTACTTC
. TRBJ2-7 TRBD2 TRBV7-2 CASSGLASAYEQYF TGTGCCAGCAGCGGACTAGCGTCGGCCTACGAGCAGTACTTC
few TRBJ1-5 TRBD1 TRBV4-3 CASSRTTGDDQPQHF TGCGCCAGCAGCCGTACCACAGGGGATGATCAGCCCCAGCATTTT
. TRBJ1-2 TRBD1 TRBV30 CAWRQTGTYGYTF TGTGCCTGGAGGCAGACAGGGACCTATGGCTACACCTTC
few TRBJ1-6 . TRBV7-2 CASSNSDPALHF TGTGCCAGCAGCAATTCCGATCCTGCCCTCCACTTT
few TRBJ2-1 TRBD2 TRBV11-3 CASSLERTSSEQFF TGTGCCAGCAGCTTAGAACGGACTAGCAGTGAGCAGTTCTTC
few TRBJ2-3 TRBD2 TRBV5-1 CASSFTQRGPGTDTQYF TGCGCCAGCAGCTTTACTCAGCGGGGGCCGGGTACAGATACGCAGTATTTT
. TRBJ1-6 . TRBV7-9 CASRLSDSAHSPLHF TGTGCCAGCAGGTTATCGGACAGCGCTCATTCACCCCTCCACTTT
. TRBJ2-1 . TRBV5-1 CASSLRDRASDEQFF TGCGCCAGCAGCTTACGGGATCGCGCCAGCGATGAGCAGTTCTTC
. TRBJ2-1 . TRBV15 CATSREGTGHNEQFF TGTGCCACCAGCAGAGAGGGCACGGGGCACAATGAGCAGTTCTTC
few TRBJ1-1 . TRBV14 CATRDLTEAFF TGTGCCACCAGGGACTTGACGGAAGCTTTCTTT
few TRBJ2-5 . TRBV2 CASTAQGGEQETQYF TGTGCCAGCACTGCTCAGGGGGGAGAACAAGAGACCCAGTACTTC
. TRBJ1-4 . TRBV29-1 CSVGVGGEKLFF TGCAGCGTTGGGGTTGGGGGTGAAAAACTGTTTTTT